In its sample, the clone carrying this T cell receptor beta chain was seen once. Its target is unknown. This record comes from a study of OX40 agonist ivuxolimab in advanced cancers. Study-wide findings and caveats: At doses 0.1 to 3.0 mg/kg, CD4+ and CD8+ clones expanded.

Clones were read by immunoSEQ multiplex PCR, and TCRdb kept only the in-frame ones, dropping some. The sample shows roughly 74,000 clones, over 85% of them seen only once. This CDR3 contains 12 residues. The V and J ends lost 8 bases and 7 bases, in that order; junction bases with no gene match: 3. Germline V gene lookup returns CDR1 LNHDA and CDR2 SQIVND (reference sequence). This sequence joins TRBV19 and TRBJ2-2, with 8 positions matching TRBD1. The receptor was derived from an adult with an advanced solid tumor such as melanoma, head and neck, liver or kidney cancer. The specimen comprised CD4+ or CD8+ T cells sorted from blood, sampled in a trial of the OX40 agonist ivuxolimab. The CDR3 bases are TGTGCCAGTGACAGGGGACACGGGGAGCTGTTTTTT. It translates to CASDRGHGELFF.